The 27 T cell receptor beta chains below all came from one sample that was sequenced in a study of human T cells and chemical hapten exposure (dated by TCRdb to 2020 to 2023). The library relied on RACE. Instrument on record: NextSeq 500. TCRdb reprocessing: public reads trimmed at Q25 with fastp, clones called with MiXCR, in-frame beta chains kept. Each CDR3 protein appears once, grouped with its most common genes and DNA. Present in this sample are just over 80,000 distinct CDR3 sequences, over 8.5% of which were seen just once. The ten largest clonotypes hold about 4% of the sample. Sample time point, as interpreted from the label and publication: patch test 1, 2 weeks after DPC sensitization. This specimen's treatment or condition label, interpreted: therapeutic diphenylcyclopropenone sensitization with weekly scalp DPC. This specimen was whole blood, taken in connection with sensitization to the hapten diphenylcyclopropenone (DPC). These receptors were obtained from a woman between 45 and 65 years old with alopecia areata. Some clones in this sample may be carry-over from other donors' samples.

This clonotype was seen many times. This chain uses TRBV7-9 with TRBJ2-1, with 11 bases fitting TRBD2. V shed 5 bases and J 6 bases; nucleotides not matched to a gene: 6. CDR3 length: 15 amino acids. Looked up from germline, CDR1 is SEHNR and CDR2 is FQNEAQ (reference sequence). The CDR3 sequence is CASSVSGRAGNEQFF. CDR3 in DNA: TGTGCCAGCAGCGTTAGCGGGAGGGCGGGCAATGAGCAGTTCTTC.

This chain joins TRBV18 and TRBJ2-7, with 9 bases identical to TRBD1. The CDR3 length is 15 residues. In germline, CDR1 is KGHSH, CDR2 LQKENI. Unmatched junction bases numbered 9, after V lost 3 bases and J lost 6 bases. DNA for the CDR3: TGTGCCAGCTCACCCTCGACCGGGACAGGGAGCGAGCAGTACTTC. Protein sequence: CASSPSTGTGSEQYF.

This clonotype was detected a few times. V usage is TRBV29-1 and J usage is TRBJ2-1, with 7 bases lining up with TRBD1. Germline values: CDR1 SQVTM, CDR2 ANQGSEA. V gave up 2 bases and J gave up 4 bases; unmatched junction bases: 8. This CDR3 contains 15 residues. The CDR3 sequence: CSVERGPGPYNEQFF. The DNA of the CDR3 is TGCAGCGTTGAAAGGGGGCCCGGACCTTACAATGAGCAGTTCTTC.

This chain uses TRBV2 with TRBJ1-4; D call uncertain. CDR1 SNHLY and CDR2 FYNNEI come from the germline V gene. The length of the CDR3 is 13 residues. V was clipped by 2 bases and J by 7 bases, with 8 bases between them. CDR3 protein: CASSERVIEKLFF. The CDR3 bases are TGTGCCAGCAGTGAACGGGTAATTGAAAAACTGTTTTTT.

At least ten counts were recorded for this clonotype. The chain uses TRBV7-2 and TRBJ1-5; 10 nucleotides agree with TRBD1. The germline gives CDR1 SGHTA, CDR2 FQGNSA. The CDR3 length is 13 residues. V shed 8 bases and J 5 bases; nucleotides not matched to a gene: 3. The CDR3 loop reads CASGDRGHQPQHF. The CDR3 coding sequence is TGTGCCAGCGGGGACAGGGGCCATCAGCCCCAGCATTTT.

This clonotype was seen at least ten times. The V and J genes are TRBV2 and TRBJ1-1; TRBD1 matches 7 bases. The length of the CDR3 is 12 residues. Per germline, CDR1 SNHLY and CDR2 FYNNEI. With 9 bases clipped from V and 0 bases from J, the junction kept 1 base outside the gene matches. Written as DNA, the CDR3 is TGTGCCAGAGGGGGCATGAACACTGAAGCTTTCTTT. Encoded protein: CARGGMNTEAFF.

The chain joins TRBV18 to TRBJ1-1; weak D call: TRBD1 (5 bases). Looked up from germline, CDR1 is KGHSH and CDR2 is LQKENI. CDR3 length: 15 amino acids. With 3 bases removed from V and 3 bases from J, the gap between germline ends came to 14 bases. The CDR3 is CASSPIRVGDTEAFF. In nucleotides, the CDR3 is TGTGCCAGCTCACCCATCAGGGTAGGGGACACTGAAGCTTTCTTT.

This clonotype was detected many times. This chain uses TRBV7-8 with TRBJ1-1; D ambiguous. The germline CDR1 and CDR2 sequences are SGHVS and FQNEAQ. Trimming shortened V by 1 base and J by 1 base, and 13 bases separated the two germline ends. The CDR3 spans 16 residues. CDR3 sequence reads: CASSLDGYLPNTEAFF. The CDR3 bases are TGTGCCAGCAGCTTAGACGGCTATCTCCCGAACACTGAAGCTTTCTTT.

This clonotype was seen repeatedly, ten times or more. The rearrangement links TRBV7-9 to TRBJ2-7; D is perhaps TRBD1 or TRBD2 (5 bases each). V was pared by 5 bases and J by 5 bases, with 19 bases between. The CDR3 is made up of 15 amino acids. Germline CDR1 is SEHNR and CDR2 is FQNEAQ (reference sequence). The DNA of the CDR3 is TGTGCCAGCAGCCCCCCCGGGGCTAGCTGGAACGAGCAGTACTTC. Translated: CASSPPGASWNEQYF.

The chain has TRBV7-6 and TRBJ2-7, with D maybe TRBD1 (5 bases). CDR3 size: 13 residues. Trimming shortened V by 0 bases and J by 4 bases, and 7 bases separated the two germline ends. Per the germline V gene, CDR1 is SGHVS and CDR2 is FNYEAQ. This chain's CDR3 is CASSLAQGYEQYF. The CDR3 coding sequence is TGTGCCAGCAGCTTAGCTCAGGGTTACGAGCAGTACTTC.

This clonotype has a count of ten or more. The chain recombines TRBV20-1 with TRBJ2-3; 9 bases are shared with TRBD1. The V gene's germline CDR1 is DFQATT and CDR2 SNEGSKA (reference sequence). V shed 5 bases, J shed 4 bases, and the junction held 7 bases outside the gene matches. This CDR3 is 14 amino acids long. The CDR3 nucleotides are TGCAGTGCTCCCGGGACAGGGAGCCCAGATACGCAGTATTTT. The encoded protein is CSAPGTGSPDTQYF.

This chain links TRBV20-1 with TRBJ1-5; D gene uncertain. This CDR3 spans 14 amino acids. Germline V gene sequence: CDR1 DFQATT, CDR2 SNEGSKA (reference sequence). The V end lost 1 base, the J end lost 0 bases, and 7 bases lay between the germline ends. CDR3 coding DNA: TGCAGTGCTAGAGCCCCAAATAGCAATCAGCCCCAGCATTTT. Translated, it gives CSARAPNSNQPQHF.

The table lists this clonotype with many counts. The junction departs from the called germline gene at one end, perhaps through a read error. The chain links TRBV27 to TRBJ1-1; D gene ambiguous. This CDR3 is built from 13 residues. The germline gives CDR1 MNHEY, CDR2 SMNVEV (reference sequence). In nucleotides, the CDR3 is TGTGCCAGCAGTTTGGCAGAGAACACTGAAACTTTCTTT. It is translated as CASSLAENTETFF.

V and J are TRBV18 and TRBJ2-3; weak D call: TRBD2 (6 bases). This CDR3 is built from 15 residues. The V end was cut by 3 bases, the J end by 2 bases, with 12 bases between. Germline CDR1 KGHSH, CDR2 LQKENI. The CDR3 DNA is TGTGCCAGCTCACCTCTCGGGACTCACACAGATACGCAGTATTTT. Residues: CASSPLGTHTDTQYF.

This clonotype showed up many times. The chain employs TRBV27 and TRBJ2-3; D gene unclear. This CDR3 has 14 residues. Looked up from germline, CDR1 is MNHEY and CDR2 is SMNVEV (reference sequence). V was clipped by 5 bases and J by 6 bases, with 15 bases between them. The CDR3 spells CASSPRTAQDTQYF. In nucleotides, the CDR3 is TGTGCCAGCAGTCCTCGGACGGCCCAGGATACGCAGTATTTT.

V and J are TRBV12-3 or TRBV12-4 and TRBJ2-7; 9 positions agree with TRBD1. The CDR3 loop spans 15 amino acids. V lost 6 bases to trimming and J lost 5 bases; unmatched junction nucleotides: 11. CDR3 region: CASRETGTGSHEQYF. The CDR3 nucleotides read TGTGCCAGCAGGGAAACCGGGACAGGGTCCCACGAGCAGTACTTC.

This clonotype was observed a few times. The chain is built from TRBV7-6 and TRBJ2-2; no clear D. V gave up 5 bases and J gave up 6 bases, with 10 bases separating them. CDR1 SGHVS and CDR2 FNYEAQ come from the germline V gene. This CDR3 is built from 13 residues. The CDR3 is CASSRPEAGELFF. DNA for the CDR3: TGTGCCAGCAGCCGCCCAGAGGCCGGGGAGCTGTTTTTT. Looking up the rest from reference TRBV7-6 and TRBJ2-2 gives the full variable domain: GAGVSQSPRYKVTKRGQDVALRCDPISGHVSLYWYRQALGQGPEFLTYFNYEAQQDKSGLPNDRFSAERPEGSISTLTIQRTEQRDSAMYRCASSRPEAGELFFGEGSRLTVL.

This clonotype has at least ten counts. The J gene is TRBJ1-1, the V gene TRBV27; D ambiguous. CDR3 length equals 13 residues. CDR1 is MNHEY, CDR2 SMNVEV, per germline (reference sequence). Deletions cut 2 bases from V and 1 base from J, with 5 bases between. CDR3 amino acids: CASSLKENTEAFF. As DNA, the CDR3 is TGTGCCAGCAGTTTAAAGGAGAACACTGAAGCTTTCTTT.

This clonotype was counted at least ten times. This chain connects TRBV29-1 to TRBJ2-7; 12 nucleotides align to TRBD2. Germline values: CDR1 SQVTM, CDR2 ANQGSEA. This CDR3 spans 17 amino acids. The junction had 14 bases not matched to a gene; V was cut back by 6 bases and J by 2 bases. The CDR3 sequence is CSVAGQVTSGRTYEQYF. Here the CDR3 DNA reads TGCAGCGTCGCTGGACAGGTAACTAGCGGGAGGACCTACGAGCAGTACTTC.

This clonotype was seen at least ten times. The J gene is TRBJ2-3, the V gene TRBV20-1; D gene uncertain. This CDR3 has 15 amino acids. Germline-derived CDR1 and CDR2 are DFQATT and SNEGSKA (reference sequence). V lost 3 bases, J lost 1 base, and 14 bases lay in between. CDR3 loop: CSASDSSGGTDTQYF. CDR3 DNA: TGCAGTGCTAGTGACTCCTCGGGCGGCACAGATACGCAGTATTTT.

The table lists this clonotype with a few counts. V and J are TRBV3-1 and TRBJ2-2, with 7 bases that match TRBD1. Germline V gene data show CDR1 as LGHDT and CDR2 as YNNKEL (reference sequence). The ends lost 5 bases at V and 5 bases at J; junction bases unmatched: 8. CDR3 length: 15 residues. The DNA for the CDR3 is TGTGCCAGCAGCGCTCGGGACAGTGGGACCGGGGAGCTGTTTTTT. This translates into CASSARDSGTGELFF. The whole variable domain, filled in from reference TRBV3-1 and TRBJ2-2, reads DTAVSQTPKYLVTQMGNDKSIKCEQNLGHDTMYWYKQDSKKFLKIMFSYNNKELIINETVPNRFSPKSPDKAHLNLHINSLELGDSAVYFCASSARDSGTGELFFGEGSRLTVL.

CDR3 nucleotides: TGTGCCAGCAGACGAGGACTAGCGGGAGTAGATACGCAGTATTTT. Its translation: CASRRGLAGVDTQYF. V is TRBV6-6 and J is TRBJ2-3; 13 positions agree with TRBD2. The CDR3 length is 15 residues. The germline V gene has CDR1 MNHNY and CDR2 SVGAGI (reference sequence). The J segment lost 5 bases and the V segment lost 6 bases, leaving 5 bases of the junction unmatched.

Many counts were recorded for this clonotype. The gene calls are TRBV6-6 and TRBJ2-5; tentative D call: TRBD2 (5 bases). Trimming stripped 8 bases from V and 2 bases from J, with 15 bases between. The germline gives CDR1 MNHNY, CDR2 SVGAGI (reference sequence). The CDR3 contains 14 residues. The CDR3 region is CASGPRARQETQYF. The CDR3 bases are TGTGCCAGCGGACCGCGGGCCAGACAAGAGACCCAGTACTTC.

This chain uses TRBV5-5 with TRBJ1-5; no clear D. Looked up from germline, CDR1 is SGHKS and CDR2 is YYEKEE (reference sequence). The length of the CDR3 is 15 residues. V lost 0 bases, J lost 0 bases, and 7 bases lay in between. The CDR3 DNA reads TGTGCCAGCAGCTTGGGGCAGCGTAGCAATCAGCCCCAGCATTTT. It codes for CASSLGQRSNQPQHF.

This clonotype was recorded at least ten times. The CDR3 loop is CANTHKPGPRDPEAFF. In DNA form, the CDR3 reads TGTGCCAACACCCACAAACCGGGACCCAGAGACCCTGAAGCTTTCTTT. The chain carries TRBV7-8 and TRBJ1-1; weak D call: TRBD1 (5 bases). Germline CDR1 is SGHVS and CDR2 is FQNEAQ. This CDR3 spans 16 amino acids. The germline V and J ends were trimmed by 10 bases and 6 bases, with 27 bases remaining between them.

This clonotype was seen at least ten times. The chain combines TRBV9 with TRBJ2-1, with 12 bases that match TRBD2. The CDR3 is 17 residues long. Per the germline V gene, CDR1 is SGDLS and CDR2 is YYNGEE. The V gene end was trimmed by 0 bases and the J gene end by 6 bases; junction bases not matched to a gene: 7. CDR3 sequence: CASSVVGASGRVNEQFF. The DNA for the CDR3 is TGTGCCAGCAGCGTAGTCGGGGCTAGCGGGAGGGTCAATGAGCAGTTCTTC.

This clonotype showed up many times. The chain is built from TRBV7-9 and TRBJ2-1; no definite D call. Germline CDR1 and CDR2: SEHNR and FQNEAQ (reference sequence). Trimming pared 5 bases from V and 6 bases from J, leaving 8 bases between. The CDR3 totals 12 residues. In nucleotides, the CDR3 is TGTGCCAGCAGCCCCCCCCGCAATGAGCAGTTCTTC. Translated, it gives CASSPPRNEQFF. The variable domain in full, completed from reference TRBV7-9 and TRBJ2-1, reads DTGVSQNPRHKITKRGQNVTFRCDPISEHNRLYWYRQTLGQGPEFLTYFQNEAQLEKSRLLSDRFSAERPKGSFSTLEIQRTEQGDSAMYLCASSPPRNEQFFGPGTRLTVL.